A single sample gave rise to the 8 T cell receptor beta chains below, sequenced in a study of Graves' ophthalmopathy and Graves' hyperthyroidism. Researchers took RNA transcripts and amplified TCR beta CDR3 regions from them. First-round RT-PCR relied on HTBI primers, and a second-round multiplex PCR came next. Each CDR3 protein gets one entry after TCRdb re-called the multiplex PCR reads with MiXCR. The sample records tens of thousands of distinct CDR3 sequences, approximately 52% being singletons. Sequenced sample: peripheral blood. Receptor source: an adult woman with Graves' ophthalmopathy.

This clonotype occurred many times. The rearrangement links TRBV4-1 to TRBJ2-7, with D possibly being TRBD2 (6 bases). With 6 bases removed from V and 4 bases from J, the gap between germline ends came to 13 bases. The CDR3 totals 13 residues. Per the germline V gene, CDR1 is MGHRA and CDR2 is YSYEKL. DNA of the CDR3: TGCGCCAGCAGTCGACTAGTACGGTACGAGCAGTACTTC. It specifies CASSRLVRYEQYF.

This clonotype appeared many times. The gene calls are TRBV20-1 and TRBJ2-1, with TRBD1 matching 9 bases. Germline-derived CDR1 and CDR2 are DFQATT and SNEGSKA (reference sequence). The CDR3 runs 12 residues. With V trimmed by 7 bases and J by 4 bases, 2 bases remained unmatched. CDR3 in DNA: TGCAGTGGGGACAGGGCTTACAATGAGCAGTTCTTC. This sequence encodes CSGDRAYNEQFF.

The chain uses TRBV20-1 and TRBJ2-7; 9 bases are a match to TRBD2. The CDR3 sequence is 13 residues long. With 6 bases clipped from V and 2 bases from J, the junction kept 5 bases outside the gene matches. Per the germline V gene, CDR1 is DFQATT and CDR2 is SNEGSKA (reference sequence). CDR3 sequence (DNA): TGCAGTGCGGGGACTAGCAGCCCCTACGAGCAGTACTTC. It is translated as CSAGTSSPYEQYF.

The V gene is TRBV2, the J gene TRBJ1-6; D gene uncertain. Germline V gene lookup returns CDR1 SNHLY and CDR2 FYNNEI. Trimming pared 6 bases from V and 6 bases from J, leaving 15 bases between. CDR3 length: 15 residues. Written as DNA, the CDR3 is TGTGCCAGCAGGGCGACGGCAGGAACTAATTCACCCCTCCACTTT. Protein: CASRATAGTNSPLHF.

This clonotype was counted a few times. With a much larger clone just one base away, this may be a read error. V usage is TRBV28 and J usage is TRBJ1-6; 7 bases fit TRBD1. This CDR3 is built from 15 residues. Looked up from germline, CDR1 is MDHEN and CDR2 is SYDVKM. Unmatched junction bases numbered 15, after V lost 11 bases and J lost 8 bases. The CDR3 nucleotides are TGTGCCGTTCAAAGGGGGGACAGACTCGATTCACCCCTCCACTTT. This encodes CAVQRGDRLDSPLHF.

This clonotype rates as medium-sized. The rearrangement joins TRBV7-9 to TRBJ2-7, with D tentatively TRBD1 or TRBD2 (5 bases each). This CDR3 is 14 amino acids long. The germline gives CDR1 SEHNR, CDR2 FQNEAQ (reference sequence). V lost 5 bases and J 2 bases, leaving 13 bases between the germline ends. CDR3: CASSPVGGPYEQYF. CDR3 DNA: TGTGCCAGCAGCCCCGTTGGGGGTCCCTACGAGCAGTACTTC.

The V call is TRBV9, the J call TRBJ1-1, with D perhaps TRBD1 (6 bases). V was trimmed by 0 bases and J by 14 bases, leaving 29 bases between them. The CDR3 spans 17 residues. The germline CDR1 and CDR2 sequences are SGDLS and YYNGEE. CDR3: CASSVEVSGGSDNEQFF. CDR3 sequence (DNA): TGTGCCAGCAGCGTAGAGGTTAGCGGGGGCTCCGACAATGAGCAGTTCTTT.

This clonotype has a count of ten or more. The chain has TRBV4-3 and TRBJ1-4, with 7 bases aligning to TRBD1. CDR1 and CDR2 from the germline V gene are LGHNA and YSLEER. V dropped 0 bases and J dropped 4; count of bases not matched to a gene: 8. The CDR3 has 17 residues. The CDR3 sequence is CASSQDSAGGFNEKLFF. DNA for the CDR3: TGCGCCAGCAGCCAAGATTCGGCAGGGGGTTTTAATGAAAAACTGTTTTTT.